This TCR beta chain was identified during a study of cytomegalovirus exposure and HLA in healthy donors. Study results and caveats: Among immune exposure information, only CMV serostatus was available.

Germline values: CDR1 SGHTA, CDR2 FQGNSA. V lost 5 bases and J lost 4, with 9 bases in between. The CDR3 length is 13 residues. This clone was found once. Its antigen is currently unknown. PCR amplification relied on 60 Vbeta primers (plus 13 Jbeta primers). Repertoires were generated with immunoSEQ multiplex PCR, while TCRdb's copy carries only in-frame clones and drops some. The sample has 45,000 or so clones, over 60% seen once. This rearrangement joins TRBV7-2 to TRBJ1-5, with D perhaps TRBD1 (6 bases). This sequence was found in a woman in her 30s in good health and CMV-seronegative. Sequenced input: PBMCs. This CDR3 is CASSQQGNQPQHF. CDR3 sequence (DNA): TGTGCCAGCAGCCAGCAGGGGAATCAGCCCCAGCATTTT.